This T cell receptor (beta chain) derives from a study of CD8+ T cells in alopecia areata. The wider study: Treated patients received oral tofacitinib, 5 to 10 mg twice daily.

There are 12 residues in the CDR3. Trimming removed 1 base from V and 5 bases from J, with 9 bases in between. CDR1 is GTSNPN, CDR2 SVGIG, per germline (reference sequence). About this clone itself: Its antigen is still unknown.

Reverse transcription of extracted RNA yielded cDNA, which provided the sequencing template. Profiled with immunoSEQ multiplex PCR; TCRdb holds only in-frame clones, not every one. Here the sample spans roughly 230,000 clones, over 40% being singletons. Regarding treatment: oral pan-JAK inhibitor, 5-10 mg twice daily. Findings and caveats of the study: Scalp samples also yield sequences from resident alphabeta T cells of normal skin. Throughout tofacitinib, many expanded lesional clones continued to persist in scalp and blood.

Specimen: CD4+ T cells sorted from blood, collected at approximately week 36, from a patient treated with tofacitinib. V gene TRBV30 combines with J gene TRBJ2-7, with D possibly TRBD1 on 5 matching bases. The TCR sequence derives from a human donor with alopecia areata. This CDR3 reads CAWSAQGDEQYF. Here the CDR3 DNA reads TGTGCCTGGAGTGCCCAGGGTGACGAGCAGTACTTC. The complete variable domain, with remaining parts taken from reference TRBV30 and TRBJ2-7, reads SQTIHQWPATLVQPVGSPLSLECTVEGTSNPNLYWYRQAAGRGLQLLFYSVGIGQISSEVPQNLSASRPQDRQFILSSKKLLLSDSGFYLCAWSAQGDEQYFGPGTRLTVT.